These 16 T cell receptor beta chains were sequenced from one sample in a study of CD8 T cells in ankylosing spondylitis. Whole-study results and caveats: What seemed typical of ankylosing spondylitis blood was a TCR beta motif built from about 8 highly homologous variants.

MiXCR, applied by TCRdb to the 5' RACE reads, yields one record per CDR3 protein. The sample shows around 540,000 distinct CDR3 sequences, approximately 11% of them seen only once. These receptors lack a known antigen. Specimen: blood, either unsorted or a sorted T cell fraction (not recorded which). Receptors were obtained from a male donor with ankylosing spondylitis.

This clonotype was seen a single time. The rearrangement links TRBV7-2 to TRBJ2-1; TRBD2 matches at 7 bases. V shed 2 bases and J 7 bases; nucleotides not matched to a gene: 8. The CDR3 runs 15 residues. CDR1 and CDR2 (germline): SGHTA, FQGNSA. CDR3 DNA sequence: TGTGCCAGCAGCTTACGAAGCGGGACTTGGAATGAGCAGTTCTTC. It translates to CASSLRSGTWNEQFF.

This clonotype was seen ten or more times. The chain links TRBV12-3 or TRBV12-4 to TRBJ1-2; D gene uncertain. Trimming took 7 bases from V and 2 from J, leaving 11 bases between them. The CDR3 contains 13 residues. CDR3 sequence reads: CASTLRGNYGYTF. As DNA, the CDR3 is TGTGCCAGCACCTTGAGAGGGAACTATGGCTACACCTTC.

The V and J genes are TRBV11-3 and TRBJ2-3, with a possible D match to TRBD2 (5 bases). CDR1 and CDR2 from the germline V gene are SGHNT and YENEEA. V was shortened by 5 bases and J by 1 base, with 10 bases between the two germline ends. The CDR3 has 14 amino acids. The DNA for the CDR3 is TGTGCCAGCAGCGCTGGACTGCGCACAGATACGCAGTATTTT. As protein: CASSAGLRTDTQYF. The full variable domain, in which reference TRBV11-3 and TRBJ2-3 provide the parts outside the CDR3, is EAGVVQSPRYKIIEKKQPVAFWCNPISGHNTLYWYLQNLGQGPELLIRYENEEAVDDSQLPKDRFSAERLKGVDSTLKIQPAELGDSAVYLCASSAGLRTDTQYFGPGTRLTVL.

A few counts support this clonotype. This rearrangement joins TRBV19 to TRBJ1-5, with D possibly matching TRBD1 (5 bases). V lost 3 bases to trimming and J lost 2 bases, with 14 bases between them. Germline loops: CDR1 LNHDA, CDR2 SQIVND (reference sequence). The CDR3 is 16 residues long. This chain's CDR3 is CASSIGGAGGNQPQHF. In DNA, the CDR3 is TGTGCCAGTAGTATCGGCGGGGCGGGGGGCAATCAGCCCCAGCATTTT.

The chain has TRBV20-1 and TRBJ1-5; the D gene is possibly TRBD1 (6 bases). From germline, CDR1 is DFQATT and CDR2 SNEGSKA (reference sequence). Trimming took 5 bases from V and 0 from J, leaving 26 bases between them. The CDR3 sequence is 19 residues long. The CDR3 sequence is CSAQTSTGGAPYSNQPQHF. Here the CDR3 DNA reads TGCAGTGCTCAGACGAGCACCGGGGGCGCACCTTATAGCAATCAGCCCCAGCATTTT.

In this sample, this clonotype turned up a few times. Here the CDR3 DNA reads TGCAGTGCTAAGATGGGAGCCGTCACAGATACGCAGTATTTT. This sequence encodes CSAKMGAVTDTQYF. The rearrangement uses TRBV20-1 and TRBJ2-3, with a weak D call TRBD2 (5 bases). V lost 4 bases and J 2 bases, leaving 13 bases between the germline ends. The CDR3 is made up of 14 amino acids. Germline-derived CDR1 and CDR2 are DFQATT and SNEGSKA (reference sequence).

The CDR3 DNA reads as TGTGCCAGCAGCAACGAATTGCCCCTACTAAACGCAGATACGCAGTATTTT. This gives the protein CASSNELPLLNADTQYF. This sequence joins TRBV3-1 and TRBJ2-3; D unresolved. Germline V lookup: CDR1 LGHDT, CDR2 YNNKEL (reference sequence). V was pared by 5 bases and J by 4 bases, with 22 bases between. This CDR3 spans 17 amino acids.

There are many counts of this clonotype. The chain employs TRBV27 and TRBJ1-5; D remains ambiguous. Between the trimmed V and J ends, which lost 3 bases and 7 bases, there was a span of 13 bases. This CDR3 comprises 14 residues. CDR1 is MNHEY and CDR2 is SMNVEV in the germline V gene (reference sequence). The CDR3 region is CASSFSDFSQPQHF. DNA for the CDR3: TGTGCCAGCAGTTTCTCGGACTTCAGCCAGCCCCAGCATTTT.

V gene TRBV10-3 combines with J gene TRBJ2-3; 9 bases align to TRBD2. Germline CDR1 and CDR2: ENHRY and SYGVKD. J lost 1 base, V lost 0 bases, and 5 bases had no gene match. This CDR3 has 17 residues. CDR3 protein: CAISESFLAGRTDTQYF. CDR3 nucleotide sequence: TGTGCCATCAGTGAGTCGTTCCTAGCGGGACGCACAGATACGCAGTATTTT.

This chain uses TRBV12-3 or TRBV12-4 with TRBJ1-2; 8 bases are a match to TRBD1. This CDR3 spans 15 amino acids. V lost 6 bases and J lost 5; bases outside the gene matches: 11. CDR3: CASSSHRGIGYGYTF. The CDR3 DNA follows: TGTGCCAGCAGCTCTCACAGGGGGATAGGGTATGGCTACACCTTC.

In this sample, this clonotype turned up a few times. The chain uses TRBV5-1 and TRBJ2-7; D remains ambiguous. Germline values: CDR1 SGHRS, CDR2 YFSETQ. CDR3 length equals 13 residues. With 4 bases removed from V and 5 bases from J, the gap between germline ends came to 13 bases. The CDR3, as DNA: TGCGCCAGCAGCCCCGCCCAGTGGAACGAGCAGTACGTC. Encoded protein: CASSPAQWNEQYV.

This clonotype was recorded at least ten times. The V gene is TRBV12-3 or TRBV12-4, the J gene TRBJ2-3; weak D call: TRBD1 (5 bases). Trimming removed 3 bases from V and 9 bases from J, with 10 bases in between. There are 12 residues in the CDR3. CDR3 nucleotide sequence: TGTGCCAGCAGTTTTAGGGGAAGAACGCAGTATTTT. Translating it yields CASSFRGRTQYF.

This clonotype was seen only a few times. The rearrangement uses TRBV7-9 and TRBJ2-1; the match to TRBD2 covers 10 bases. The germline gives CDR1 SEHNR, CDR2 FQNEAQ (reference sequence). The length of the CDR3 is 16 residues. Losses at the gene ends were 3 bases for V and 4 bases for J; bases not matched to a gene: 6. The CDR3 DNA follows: TGTGCCAGCAGCTTTAGTAGGACTAGCGGATACAATGAGCAGTTCTTC. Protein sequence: CASSFSRTSGYNEQFF. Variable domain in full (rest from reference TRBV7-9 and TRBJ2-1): DTGVSQNPRHKITKRGQNVTFRCDPISEHNRLYWYRQTLGQGPEFLTYFQNEAQLEKSRLLSDRFSAERPKGSFSTLEIQRTEQGDSAMYLCASSFSRTSGYNEQFFGPGTRLTVL.

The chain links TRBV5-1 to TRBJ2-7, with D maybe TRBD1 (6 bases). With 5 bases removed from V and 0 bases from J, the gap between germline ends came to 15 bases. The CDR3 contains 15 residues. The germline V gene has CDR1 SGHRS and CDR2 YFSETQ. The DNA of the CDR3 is TGCGCCAGCAGGACTGGACAGATAAACTCCTACGAGCAGTACTTC. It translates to CASRTGQINSYEQYF.

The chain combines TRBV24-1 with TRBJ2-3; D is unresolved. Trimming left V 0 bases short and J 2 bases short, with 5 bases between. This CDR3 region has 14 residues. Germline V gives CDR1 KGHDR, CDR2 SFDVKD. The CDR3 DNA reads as TGTGCCACCAGTGATTTGCAACTCACAGATACGCAGTATTTT. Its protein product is CATSDLQLTDTQYF.

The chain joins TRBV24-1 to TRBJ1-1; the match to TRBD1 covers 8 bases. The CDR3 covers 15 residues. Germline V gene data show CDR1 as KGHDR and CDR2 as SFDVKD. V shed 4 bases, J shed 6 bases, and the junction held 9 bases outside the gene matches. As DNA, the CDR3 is TGTGCCACCAGTGACGCCGGGACAGGCTACTCTGAAGCTTTCTTT. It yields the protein CATSDAGTGYSEAFF.